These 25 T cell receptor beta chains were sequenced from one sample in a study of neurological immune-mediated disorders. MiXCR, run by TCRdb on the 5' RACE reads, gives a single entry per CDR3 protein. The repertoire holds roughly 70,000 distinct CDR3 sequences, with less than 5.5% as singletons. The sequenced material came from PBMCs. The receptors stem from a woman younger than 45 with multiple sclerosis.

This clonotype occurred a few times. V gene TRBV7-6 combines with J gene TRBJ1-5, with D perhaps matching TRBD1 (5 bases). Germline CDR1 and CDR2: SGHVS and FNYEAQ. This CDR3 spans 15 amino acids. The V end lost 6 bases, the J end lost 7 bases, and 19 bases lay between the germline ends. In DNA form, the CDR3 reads TGTGCCAGCAGTCAAGGACATCCAAAAGAGCAGCCCCAGCATTTT. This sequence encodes CASSQGHPKEQPQHF.

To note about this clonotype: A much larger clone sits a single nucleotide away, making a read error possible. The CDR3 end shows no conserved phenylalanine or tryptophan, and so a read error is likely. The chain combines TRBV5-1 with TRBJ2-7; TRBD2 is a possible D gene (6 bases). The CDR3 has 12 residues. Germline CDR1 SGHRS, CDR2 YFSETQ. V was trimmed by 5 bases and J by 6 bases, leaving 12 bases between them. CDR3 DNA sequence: TGCGCCAGCAGTGACGGGGGAGGCGAGCAGTACATC. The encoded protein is CASSDGGGEQYI.

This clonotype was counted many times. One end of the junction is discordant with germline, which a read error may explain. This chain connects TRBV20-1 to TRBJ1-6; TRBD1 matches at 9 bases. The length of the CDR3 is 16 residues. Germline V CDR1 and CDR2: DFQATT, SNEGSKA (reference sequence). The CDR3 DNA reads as TGCAGTGCTGGGCGGGGACAGGGATCCTATAATTCACCCCTCAACTTT. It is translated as CSAGRGQGSYNSPLNF.

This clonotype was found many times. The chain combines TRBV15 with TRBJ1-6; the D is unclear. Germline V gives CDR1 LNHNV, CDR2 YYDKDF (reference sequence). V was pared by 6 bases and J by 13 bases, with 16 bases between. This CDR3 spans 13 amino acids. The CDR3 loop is CATSPEDRPPLHF. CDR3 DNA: TGTGCCACCAGTCCCGAGGACCGGCCGCCCCTCCACTTT.

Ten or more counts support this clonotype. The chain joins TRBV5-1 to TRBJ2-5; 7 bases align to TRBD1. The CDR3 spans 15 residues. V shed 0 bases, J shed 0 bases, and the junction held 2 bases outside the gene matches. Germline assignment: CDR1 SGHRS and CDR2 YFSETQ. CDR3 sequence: CASSLEGTDQETQYF. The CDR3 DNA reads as TGCGCCAGCAGCTTGGAAGGGACAGACCAAGAGACCCAGTACTTC. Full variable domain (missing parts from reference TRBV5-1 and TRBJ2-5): KAGVTQTPRYLIKTRGQQVTLSCSPISGHRSVSWYQQTPGQGLQFLFEYFSETQRNKGNFPGRFSGRQFSNSRSEMNVSTLELGDSALYLCASSLEGTDQETQYFGPGTRLLVL.

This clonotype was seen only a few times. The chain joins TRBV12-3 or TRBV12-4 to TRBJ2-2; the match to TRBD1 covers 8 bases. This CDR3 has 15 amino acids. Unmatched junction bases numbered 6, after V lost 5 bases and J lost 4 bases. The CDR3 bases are TGTGCCAGCAGTCTCCGGACAGGGCCCACCGGGGAGCTGTTTTTT. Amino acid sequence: CASSLRTGPTGELFF.

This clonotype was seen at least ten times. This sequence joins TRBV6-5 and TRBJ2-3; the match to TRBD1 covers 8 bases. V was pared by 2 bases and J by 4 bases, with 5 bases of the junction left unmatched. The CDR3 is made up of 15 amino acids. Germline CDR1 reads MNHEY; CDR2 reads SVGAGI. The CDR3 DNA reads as TGTGCCAGCAGTTACACAGGGACAGGATCAGATACGCAGTATTTT. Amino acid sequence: CASSYTGTGSDTQYF.

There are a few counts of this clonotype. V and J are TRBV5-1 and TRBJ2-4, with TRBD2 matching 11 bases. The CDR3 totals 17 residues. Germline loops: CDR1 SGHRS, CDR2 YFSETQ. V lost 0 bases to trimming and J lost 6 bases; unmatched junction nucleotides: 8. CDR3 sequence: CASSLASASGGINIQYF. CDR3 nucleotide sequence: TGCGCCAGCAGCTTGGCTTCGGCTAGCGGGGGGATAAACATTCAGTACTTC.

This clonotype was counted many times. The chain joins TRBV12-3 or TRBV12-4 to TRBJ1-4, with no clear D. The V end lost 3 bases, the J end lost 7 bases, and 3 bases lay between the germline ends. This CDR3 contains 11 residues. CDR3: CASSLGEKLFF. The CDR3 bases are TGTGCCAGCAGTTTGGGTGAAAAACTGTTTTTT.

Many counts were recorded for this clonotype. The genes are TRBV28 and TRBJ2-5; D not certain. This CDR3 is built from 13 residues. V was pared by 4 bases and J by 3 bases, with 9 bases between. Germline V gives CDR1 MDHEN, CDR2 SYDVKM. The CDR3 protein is CASSWAEKETQYF. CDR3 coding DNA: TGTGCCAGCAGTTGGGCCGAAAAAGAGACCCAGTACTTC. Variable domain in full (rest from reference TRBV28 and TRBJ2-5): DVKVTQSSRYLVKRTGEKVFLECVQDMDHENMFWYRQDPGLGLRLIYFSYDVKMKEKGDIPEGYSVSREKKERFSLILESASTNQTSMYLCASSWAEKETQYFGPGTRLLVL.

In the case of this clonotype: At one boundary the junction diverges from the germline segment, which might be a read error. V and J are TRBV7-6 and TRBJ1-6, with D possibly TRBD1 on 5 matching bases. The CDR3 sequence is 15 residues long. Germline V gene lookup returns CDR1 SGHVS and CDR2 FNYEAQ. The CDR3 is CASSYAGTNNSPLNF. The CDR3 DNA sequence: TGTGCCAGCAGCTACGCCGGGACTAATAATTCACCCCTCAACTTT.

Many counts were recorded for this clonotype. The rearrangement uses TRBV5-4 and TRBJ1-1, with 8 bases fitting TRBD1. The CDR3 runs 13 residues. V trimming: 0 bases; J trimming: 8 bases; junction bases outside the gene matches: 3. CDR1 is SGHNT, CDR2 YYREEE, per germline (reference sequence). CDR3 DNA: TGTGCCAGCAGCTTGGTGGGACAGGACGAAGCTTTCTTT. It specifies CASSLVGQDEAFF.

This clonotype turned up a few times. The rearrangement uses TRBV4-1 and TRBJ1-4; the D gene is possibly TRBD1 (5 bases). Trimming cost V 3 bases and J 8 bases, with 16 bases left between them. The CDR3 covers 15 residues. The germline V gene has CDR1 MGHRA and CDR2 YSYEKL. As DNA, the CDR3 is TGCGCCAGCAGCCATTCCTCGGGGCTCTACGAAAAACTGTTTTTT. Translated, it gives CASSHSSGLYEKLFF.

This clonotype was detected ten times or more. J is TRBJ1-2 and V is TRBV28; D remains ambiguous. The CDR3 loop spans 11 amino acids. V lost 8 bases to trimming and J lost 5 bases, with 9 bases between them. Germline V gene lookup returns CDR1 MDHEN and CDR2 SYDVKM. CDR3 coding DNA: TGTGCCAGCTCCGGAGGGTATGGCTACACCTTC. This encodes CASSGGYGYTF.

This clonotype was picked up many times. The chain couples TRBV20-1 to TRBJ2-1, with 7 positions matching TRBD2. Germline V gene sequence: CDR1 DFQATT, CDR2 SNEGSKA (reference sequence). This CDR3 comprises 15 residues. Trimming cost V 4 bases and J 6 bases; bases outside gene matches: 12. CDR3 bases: TGCAGTGCTACTGGGGGGGAGGGGCCCCCCAATGAGCAGTTCTTC. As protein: CSATGGEGPPNEQFF.

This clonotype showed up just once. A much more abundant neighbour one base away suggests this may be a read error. This chain's CDR3 is CARSGFEAFF. Written as DNA, the CDR3 is TGTGCCAGAAGTGGATTTGAAGCTTTCTTT. The chain has TRBV12-3 or TRBV12-4 and TRBJ1-1; no clear D. Trimming removed 9 bases from V and 7 bases from J, with 9 bases in between. This CDR3 comprises 10 residues.

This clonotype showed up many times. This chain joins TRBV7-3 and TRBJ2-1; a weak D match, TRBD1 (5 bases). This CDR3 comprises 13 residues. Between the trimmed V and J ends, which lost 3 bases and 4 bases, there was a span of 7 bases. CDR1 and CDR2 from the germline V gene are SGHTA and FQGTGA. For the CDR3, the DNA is TGTGCCAGCAGCTTGACAGAATACAATGAGCAGTTCTTC. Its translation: CASSLTEYNEQFF.

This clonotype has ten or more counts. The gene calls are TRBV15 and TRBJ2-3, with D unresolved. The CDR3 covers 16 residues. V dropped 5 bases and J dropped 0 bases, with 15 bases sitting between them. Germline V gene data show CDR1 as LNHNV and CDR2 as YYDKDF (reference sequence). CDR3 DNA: TGTGCCACCAGCCCCTCGGGCTTTCAGAGCACAGATACGCAGTATTTT. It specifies CATSPSGFQSTDTQYF.

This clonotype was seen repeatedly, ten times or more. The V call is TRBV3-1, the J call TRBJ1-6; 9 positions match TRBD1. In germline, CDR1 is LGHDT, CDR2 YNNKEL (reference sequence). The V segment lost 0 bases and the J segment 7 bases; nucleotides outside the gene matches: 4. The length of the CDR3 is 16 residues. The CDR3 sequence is CASSQDWTGENSPLHF. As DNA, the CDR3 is TGTGCCAGCAGCCAAGATTGGACAGGGGAAAATTCACCCCTCCACTTT. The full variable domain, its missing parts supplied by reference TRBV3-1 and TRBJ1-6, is DTAVSQTPKYLVTQMGNDKSIKCEQNLGHDTMYWYKQDSKKFLKIMFSYNNKELIINETVPNRFSPKSPDKAHLNLHINSLELGDSAVYFCASSQDWTGENSPLHFGNGTRLTVT.

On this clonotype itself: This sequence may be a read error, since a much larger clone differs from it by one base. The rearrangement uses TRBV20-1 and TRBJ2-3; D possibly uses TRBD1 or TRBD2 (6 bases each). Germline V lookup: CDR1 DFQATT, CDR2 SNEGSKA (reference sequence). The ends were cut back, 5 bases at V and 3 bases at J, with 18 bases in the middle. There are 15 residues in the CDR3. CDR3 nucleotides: TGCAGTGCTGGGGGGACAAGTTTAGGAACAGATACGCAGTATTTT. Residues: CSAGGTSLGTDTQYF.

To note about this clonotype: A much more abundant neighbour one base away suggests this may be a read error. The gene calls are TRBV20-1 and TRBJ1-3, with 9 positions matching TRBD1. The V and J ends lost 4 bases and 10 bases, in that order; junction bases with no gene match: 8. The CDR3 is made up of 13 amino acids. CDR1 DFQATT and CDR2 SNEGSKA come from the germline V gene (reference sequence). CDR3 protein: CSAMTGGPETIYF. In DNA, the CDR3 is TGCAGTGCTATGACAGGGGGACCAGAAACCATATATTTT.

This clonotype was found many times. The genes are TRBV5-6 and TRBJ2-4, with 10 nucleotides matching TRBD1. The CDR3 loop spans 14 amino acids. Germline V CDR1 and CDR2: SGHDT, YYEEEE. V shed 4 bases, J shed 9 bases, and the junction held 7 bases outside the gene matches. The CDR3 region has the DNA TGTGCCAGCAGCGAGGGACAGGGGCAGTTCATTCAGTACTTC. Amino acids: CASSEGQGQFIQYF.

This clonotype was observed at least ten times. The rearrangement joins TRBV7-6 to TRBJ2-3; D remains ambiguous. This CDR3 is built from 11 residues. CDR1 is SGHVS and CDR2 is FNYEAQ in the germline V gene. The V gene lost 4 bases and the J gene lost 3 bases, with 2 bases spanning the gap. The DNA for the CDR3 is TGTGCCAGCAGCTCGACAGATACGCAGTATTTT. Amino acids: CASSSTDTQYF.

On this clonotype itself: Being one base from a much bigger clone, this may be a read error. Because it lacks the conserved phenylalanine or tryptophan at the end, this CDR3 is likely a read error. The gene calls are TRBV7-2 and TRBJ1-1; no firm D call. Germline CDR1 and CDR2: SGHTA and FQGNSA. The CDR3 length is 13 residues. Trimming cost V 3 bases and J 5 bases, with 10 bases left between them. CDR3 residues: CASSFRPRTEAFY. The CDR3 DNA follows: TGTGCCAGCAGCTTCCGTCCGAGGACTGAAGCTTTCTAT.

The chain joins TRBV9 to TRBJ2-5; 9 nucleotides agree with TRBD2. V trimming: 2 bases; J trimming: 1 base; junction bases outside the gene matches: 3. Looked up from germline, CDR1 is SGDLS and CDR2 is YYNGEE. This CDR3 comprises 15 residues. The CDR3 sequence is CASSVGLAAQETQYF. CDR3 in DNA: TGTGCCAGCAGCGTGGGACTAGCAGCCCAAGAGACCCAGTACTTC.